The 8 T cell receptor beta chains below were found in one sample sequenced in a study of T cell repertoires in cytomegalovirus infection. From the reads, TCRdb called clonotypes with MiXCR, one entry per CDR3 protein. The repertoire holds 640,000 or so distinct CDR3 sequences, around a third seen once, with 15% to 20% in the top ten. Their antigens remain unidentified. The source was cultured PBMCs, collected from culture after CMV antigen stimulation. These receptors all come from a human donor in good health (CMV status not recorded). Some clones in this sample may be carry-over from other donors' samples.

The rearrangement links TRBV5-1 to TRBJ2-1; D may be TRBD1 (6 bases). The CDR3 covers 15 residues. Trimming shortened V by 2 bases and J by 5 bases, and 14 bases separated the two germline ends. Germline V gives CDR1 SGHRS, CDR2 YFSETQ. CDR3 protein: CASSLRTAGDNEQFF. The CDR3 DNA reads TGCGCCAGCAGCTTAAGAACGGCAGGGGACAATGAGCAGTTCTTC.

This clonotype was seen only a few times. The CDR3 nucleotides read TGCAGTGCTAGACCTGGATCCTCGAATTCACCCCTCCACTTT. Translation gives CSARPGSSNSPLHF. V gene TRBV20-1 combines with J gene TRBJ1-6; D gene uncertain. From germline, CDR1 is DFQATT and CDR2 SNEGSKA (reference sequence). The CDR3 consists of 14 residues. Trimming took 2 bases from V and 7 from J, leaving 12 bases between them.

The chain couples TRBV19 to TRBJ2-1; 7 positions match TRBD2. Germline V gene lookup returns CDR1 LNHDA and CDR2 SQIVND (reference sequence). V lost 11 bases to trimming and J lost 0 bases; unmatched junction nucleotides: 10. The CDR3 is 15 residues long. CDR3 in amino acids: CAGQPGTTSYNEQFF. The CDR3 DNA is TGTGCCGGTCAACCTGGGACTACCTCCTACAATGAGCAGTTCTTC.

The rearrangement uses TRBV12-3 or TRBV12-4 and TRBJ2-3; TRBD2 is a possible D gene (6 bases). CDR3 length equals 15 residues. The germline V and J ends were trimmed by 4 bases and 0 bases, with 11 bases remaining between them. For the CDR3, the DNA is TGTGCCAGCAGTTGGGGGGACTCTAGCACAGATACGCAGTATTTT. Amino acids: CASSWGDSSTDTQYF.

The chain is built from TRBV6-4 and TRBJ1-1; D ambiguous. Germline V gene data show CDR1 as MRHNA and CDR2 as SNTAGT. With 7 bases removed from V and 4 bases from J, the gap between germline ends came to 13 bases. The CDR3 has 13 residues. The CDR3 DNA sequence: TGTGCCAGCACCGCGGAGATGGGCACTGAAGCTTTCTTT. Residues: CASTAEMGTEAFF.

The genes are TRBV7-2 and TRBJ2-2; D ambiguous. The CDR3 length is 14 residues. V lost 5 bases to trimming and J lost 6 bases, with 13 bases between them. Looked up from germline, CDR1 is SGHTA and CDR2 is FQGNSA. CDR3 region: CASSLEVGAGELFF. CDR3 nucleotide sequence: TGTGCCAGCAGCCTAGAAGTTGGTGCCGGGGAGCTGTTTTTT.

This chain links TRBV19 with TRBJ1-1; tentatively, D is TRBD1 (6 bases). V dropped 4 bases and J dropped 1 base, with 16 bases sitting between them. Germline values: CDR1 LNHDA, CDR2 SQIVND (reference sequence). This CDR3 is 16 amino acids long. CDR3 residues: CASSTHRVRANTEAFF. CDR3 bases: TGTGCCAGTAGTACTCACAGGGTAAGGGCGAACACTGAAGCTTTCTTT.

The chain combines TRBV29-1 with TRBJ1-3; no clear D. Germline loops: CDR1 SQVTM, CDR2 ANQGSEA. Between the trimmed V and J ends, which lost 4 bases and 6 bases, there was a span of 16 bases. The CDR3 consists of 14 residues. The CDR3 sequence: CSVGFGTPENTIYF. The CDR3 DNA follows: TGCAGCGTTGGTTTTGGAACTCCGGAAAACACCATATATTTT. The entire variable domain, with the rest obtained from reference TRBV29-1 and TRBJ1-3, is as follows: SAVISQKPSRDICQRGTSLTIQCQVDSQVTMMFWYRQQPGQSLTLIATANQGSEATYESGFVIDKFPISRPNLTFSTLTVSNMSPEDSSIYLCSVGFGTPENTIYFGEGSWLTVV.